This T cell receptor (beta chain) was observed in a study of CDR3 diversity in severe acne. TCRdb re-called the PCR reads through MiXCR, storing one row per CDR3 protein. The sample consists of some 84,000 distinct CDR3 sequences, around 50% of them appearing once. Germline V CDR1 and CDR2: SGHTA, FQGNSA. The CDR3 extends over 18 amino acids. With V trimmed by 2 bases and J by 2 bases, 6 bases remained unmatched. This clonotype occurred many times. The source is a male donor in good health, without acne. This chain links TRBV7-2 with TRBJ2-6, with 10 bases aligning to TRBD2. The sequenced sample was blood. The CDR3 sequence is CASSLSSGRPTGANVLTF. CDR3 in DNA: TGTGCCAGCAGCTTAAGTAGCGGGAGGCCAACTGGGGCCAACGTCCTGACTTTC. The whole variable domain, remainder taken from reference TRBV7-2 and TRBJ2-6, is GAGVSQSPSNKVTEKGKDVELRCDPISGHTALYWYRQSLGQGLEFLIYFQGNSAPDKSGLPSDRFSAERTGGSVSTLTIQRTQQEDSAVYLCASSLSSGRPTGANVLTFGAGSRLTVL.